One sample yielded the 8 T cell receptor beta chains listed below, sequenced in a study of T cell changes during pregnancy in multiple sclerosis. The data were produced by immunoSEQ multiplex PCR, yet TCRdb's version contains in-frame clones alone and is incomplete. The sample shows roughly 40,000 clones, 70% to 90% of them seen only once. The sample was CD4+ T cells from peripheral blood mononuclear cells, taken after pregnancy. These TCRs come from a female donor with multiple sclerosis, enrolled in a pregnancy study.

This chain uses TRBV11-2 with TRBJ1-3, with D possibly matching TRBD1 (5 bases). Looked up from germline, CDR1 is SGHAT and CDR2 is FQNNGV. V lost 0 bases and J 0 bases, leaving 9 bases between the germline ends. The CDR3 spans 16 residues. CDR3 bases: TGTGCCAGCAGCTTAGACAGGGTACTCTCTGGAAACACCATATATTTT. Its protein product is CASSLDRVLSGNTIYF.

The V and J genes are TRBV4-1 and TRBJ1-4, with no clear D. The CDR3 loop spans 16 amino acids. The V and J ends lost 3 bases and 0 bases respectively, with 11 bases between them. The germline CDR1 and CDR2 sequences are MGHRA and YSYEKL. This CDR3 is CASSHEGSATNEKLFF. In nucleotides, the CDR3 is TGCGCCAGCAGCCACGAAGGGAGTGCAACTAATGAAAAACTGTTTTTT.

This clone came up a few times. A read error may account for a junction end that differs from germline. V is TRBV5-1 and J is TRBJ1-2; 9 bases are shared with TRBD1. CDR1 is SGHRS and CDR2 is YFSETQ in the germline V gene. This CDR3 region has 14 residues. The CDR3, as DNA: TGCGCCAGCAGCTTGGCCGGACAGGGGTATGACTACACCTTC. This codes for CASSLAGQGYDYTF. Full variable domain (remainder filled in from reference TRBV5-1 and TRBJ1-2): KAGVTQTPRYLIKTRGQQVTLSCSPISGHRSVSWYQQTPGQGLQFLFEYFSETQRNKGNFPGRFSGRQFSNSRSEMNVSTLELGDSALYLCASSLAGQGYDYTFGSGTRLTVV.

The chain employs TRBV11-2 and TRBJ2-2; TRBD1 aligns across 9 bases. This CDR3 region has 15 residues. V shed 6 bases, J shed 2 bases, and the junction held 4 bases outside the gene matches. Germline V gives CDR1 SGHAT, CDR2 FQNNGV. The CDR3 reads CASRYTGGNTGELFF. CDR3 nucleotides: TGTGCCAGCAGATACACAGGGGGCAACACCGGGGAGCTGTTTTTT.

The V call is TRBV7-3, the J call TRBJ2-1, with TRBD2 matching over 9 bases. The CDR3 loop spans 16 amino acids. The ends lost 0 bases at V and 11 bases at J; junction bases unmatched: 11. From germline, CDR1 is SGHTA and CDR2 FQGTGA. CDR3 in amino acids: CASSLTLPSGVHQQFF. DNA for the CDR3: TGTGCCAGCAGCTTAACGTTGCCTAGCGGGGTACATCAGCAGTTCTTC.

The rearrangement uses TRBV5-1 and TRBJ1-1; 9 positions match TRBD1. Germline lookup yields CDR1 SGHRS and CDR2 YFSETQ. This CDR3 has 15 residues. Germline trimming cut 4 bases from V and 1 base from J; bases unmatched to any gene: 5. The CDR3 spells CASSPQGQGNTEAFF. Here the CDR3 DNA reads TGCGCCAGCAGCCCCCAGGGACAGGGGAACACTGAAGCTTTCTTT.

This clone was seen a handful of times. V and J are TRBV19 and TRBJ2-1, with 13 bases identical to TRBD2. The CDR3 has 16 amino acids. From germline, CDR1 is LNHDA and CDR2 SQIVND (reference sequence). The junction had 8 bases not matched to a gene; V was cut back by 3 bases and J by 9 bases. CDR3 sequence reads: CASSIRTSGGAGEQFF. Here the CDR3 DNA reads TGTGCCAGTAGTATCCGAACTAGCGGGGGGGCGGGTGAGCAGTTCTTC.

The rearrangement links TRBV7-2 to TRBJ2-2, with 8 bases identical to TRBD2. This CDR3 has 15 amino acids. V dropped 11 bases and J dropped 0; count of bases not matched to a gene: 8. Germline V gene data show CDR1 as SGHTA and CDR2 as FQGNSA. The DNA of the CDR3 is TGTGCCGAGGCCTCGCGGGGGGCGAACACCGGGGAGCTGTTTTTT. Translation gives CAEASRGANTGELFF.